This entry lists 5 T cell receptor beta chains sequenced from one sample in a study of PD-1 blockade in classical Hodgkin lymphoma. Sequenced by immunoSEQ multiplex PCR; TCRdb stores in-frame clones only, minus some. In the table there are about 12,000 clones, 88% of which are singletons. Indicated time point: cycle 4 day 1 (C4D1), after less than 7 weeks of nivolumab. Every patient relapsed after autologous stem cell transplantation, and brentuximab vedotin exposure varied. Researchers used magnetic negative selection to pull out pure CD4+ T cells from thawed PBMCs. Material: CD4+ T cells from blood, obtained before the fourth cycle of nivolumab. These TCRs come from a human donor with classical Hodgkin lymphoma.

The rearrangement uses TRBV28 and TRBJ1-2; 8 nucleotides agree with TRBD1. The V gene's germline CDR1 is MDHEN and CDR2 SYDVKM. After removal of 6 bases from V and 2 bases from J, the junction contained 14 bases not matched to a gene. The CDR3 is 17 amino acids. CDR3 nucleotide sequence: TGTGCCAGCAGAAGACAGGGGACCGGCGGAGGGAACTATGGCTACACCTTC. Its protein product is CASRRQGTGGGNYGYTF.

CDR3 in DNA: TGTGCCAGCAGCGTATTAGGGGATCCCTACGAGCAGTACTTC. It specifies CASSVLGDPYEQYF. The J gene is TRBJ2-7, the V gene TRBV9; a weak D match, TRBD1 (5 bases). CDR1 SGDLS and CDR2 YYNGEE come from the germline V gene. CDR3 length: 14 residues. V was cut by 1 base and J by 2 bases, with 10 bases left in between.

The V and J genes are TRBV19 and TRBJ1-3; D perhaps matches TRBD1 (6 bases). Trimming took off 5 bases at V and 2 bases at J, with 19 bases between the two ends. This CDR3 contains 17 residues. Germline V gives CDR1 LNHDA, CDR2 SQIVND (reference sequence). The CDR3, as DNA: TGTGCCAGTAGTGAGGATCCGGGGGCAAGAGCTGGAAACACCATATATTTT. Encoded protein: CASSEDPGARAGNTIYF.

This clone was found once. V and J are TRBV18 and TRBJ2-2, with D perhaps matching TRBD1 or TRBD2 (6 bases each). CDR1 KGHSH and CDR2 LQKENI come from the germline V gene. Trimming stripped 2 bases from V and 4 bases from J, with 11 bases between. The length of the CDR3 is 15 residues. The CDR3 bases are TGTGCCAGCTCACCAAGCAGGGGAGGCACCGGGGAGCTGTTTTTT. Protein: CASSPSRGGTGELFF. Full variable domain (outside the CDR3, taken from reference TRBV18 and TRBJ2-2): NAGVMQNPRHLVRRRGQEARLRCSPMKGHSHVYWYRQLPEEGLKFMVYLQKENIIDESGMPKERFSAEFPKEGPSILRIQQVVRGDSAAYFCASSPSRGGTGELFFGEGSRLTVL.

CDR3 loop: CASSYPGVTEAFF. Here the CDR3 DNA reads TGTGCCAGCAGTTACCCAGGGGTAACTGAAGCTTTCTTT. The chain couples TRBV6-5 to TRBJ1-1, with D perhaps TRBD1 (6 bases). Trimming shortened V by 2 bases and J by 5 bases, and 9 bases separated the two germline ends. The CDR3 spans 13 residues. In germline, CDR1 is MNHEY, CDR2 SVGAGI.